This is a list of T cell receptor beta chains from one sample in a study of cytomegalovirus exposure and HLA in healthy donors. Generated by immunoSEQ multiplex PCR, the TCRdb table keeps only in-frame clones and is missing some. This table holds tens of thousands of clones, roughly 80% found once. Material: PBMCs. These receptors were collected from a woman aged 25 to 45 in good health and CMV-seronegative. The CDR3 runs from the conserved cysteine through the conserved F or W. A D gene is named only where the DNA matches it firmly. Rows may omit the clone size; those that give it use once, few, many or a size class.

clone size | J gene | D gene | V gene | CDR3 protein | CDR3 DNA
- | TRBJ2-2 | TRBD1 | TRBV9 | CASSVFGTANTGELFF | TGTGCCAGCAGCGTTTTCGGGACAGCCAACACCGGGGAGCTGTTTTTT
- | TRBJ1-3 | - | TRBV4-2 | CASSLAGTRTGNTIYF | TGTGCCAGCAGCCTAGCCGGGACACGGACTGGAAACACCATATATTTT
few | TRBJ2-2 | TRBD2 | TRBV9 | CASSSSGQVNTGELFF | TGTGCCAGCAGCTCTAGCGGACAAGTTAACACCGGGGAGCTGTTTTTT
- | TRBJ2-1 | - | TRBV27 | CASSSGLSSSYNEQFF | TGTGCCAGCAGTTCGGGACTCTCAAGCTCCTACAATGAGCAGTTCTTC
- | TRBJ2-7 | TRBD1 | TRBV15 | CATGWTGGVDEQYF | TGTGCCACCGGATGGACAGGGGGCGTCGACGAGCAGTACTTC
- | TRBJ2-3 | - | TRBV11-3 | CASSLGGGATDTQYF | TGTGCCAGCAGCTTAGGTGGGGGGGCAACAGATACGCAGTATTTT
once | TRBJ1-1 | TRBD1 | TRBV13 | CASSSTGDTEAFF | TGTGCCAGCAGCTCGACAGGGGATACTGAAGCTTTCTTT
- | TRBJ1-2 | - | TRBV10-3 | CAISDSGEFSSYTF | TGTGCCATCAGTGACTCAGGGGAATTTAGCAGCTACACCTTC
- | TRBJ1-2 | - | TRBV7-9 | CASSLGTAVNYGYTF | TGTGCCAGCAGCTTAGGGACAGCCGTTAACTATGGCTACACCTTC
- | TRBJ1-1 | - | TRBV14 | CASSQVLGARAFF | TGTGCCAGCAGCCAAGTATTGGGCGCGAGAGCTTTCTTT
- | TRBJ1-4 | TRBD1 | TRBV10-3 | CAISEKGAGEKLFF | TGTGCCATCAGTGAAAAGGGGGCGGGTGAAAAACTGTTTTTT
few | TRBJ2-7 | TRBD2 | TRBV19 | CASSMGSGGSYEQYF | TGTGCCAGTAGTATGGGTAGCGGGGGCTCCTACGAGCAGTACTTC
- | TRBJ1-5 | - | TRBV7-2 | CASSPTGSQPQHF | TGTGCCAGCAGCCCCACAGGGTCCCAGCCCCAGCATTTT
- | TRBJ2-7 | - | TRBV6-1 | CASSDRGSAFNSYEQYF | TGTGCCAGCAGTGATCGGGGGTCCGCCTTTAACAGCTACGAGCAGTACTTC
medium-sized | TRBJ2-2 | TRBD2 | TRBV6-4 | CASSDELAGLSGELFF | TGTGCCAGCAGTGACGAACTAGCGGGTCTGTCCGGGGAGCTGTTTTTT
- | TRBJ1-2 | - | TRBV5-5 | CASSAGTLYGYTF | TGTGCCAGCAGCGCTGGGACACTCTATGGCTACACCTTC
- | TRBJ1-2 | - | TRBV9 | CASTPSDRVYGYTF | TGTGCCAGCACCCCCAGTGACCGGGTGTATGGCTACACCTTC
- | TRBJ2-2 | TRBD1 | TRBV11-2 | CASSLGTGGFANTGELFF | TGTGCCAGCAGCTTAGGGACAGGGGGCTTTGCGAACACCGGGGAGCTGTTTTTT
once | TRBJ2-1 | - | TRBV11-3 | CASSSHDRLNEQFF | TGTGCCAGCAGCTCCCACGACAGGCTGAATGAGCAGTTCTTC
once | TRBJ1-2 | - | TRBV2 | CASQRRYYGYTF | TGTGCCAGCCAAAGGAGATACTATGGCTACACCTTC
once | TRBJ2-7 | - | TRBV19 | CASSASYEQYF | TGTGCCAGTAGTGCCTCCTACGAGCAGTACTTC
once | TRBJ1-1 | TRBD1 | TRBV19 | CASSTGGLTEAFF | TGTGCCAGCTCCACAGGGGGTTTGACTGAAGCTTTCTTT
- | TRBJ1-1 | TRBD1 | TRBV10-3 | CAISGGQRYQAFF | TGTGCCATCAGTGGGGGACAGCGCTACCAAGCTTTCTTT
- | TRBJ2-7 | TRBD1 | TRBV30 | CAWKTGGNGQYF | TGTGCCTGGAAAACAGGGGGCAACGGCCAGTACTTC
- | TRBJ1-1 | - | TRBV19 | CASQSSGRTEAFF | TGTGCCAGTCAGTCATCGGGTCGGACTGAAGCTTTCTTT
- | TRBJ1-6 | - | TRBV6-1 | CASSSGPNNNSPLHF | TGTGCCAGTTCTTCAGGCCCCAACAATAATTCACCCCTCCACTTT
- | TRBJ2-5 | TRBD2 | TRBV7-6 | CASSSRLAGGQETQYF | TGTGCCAGCAGCTCTAGACTAGCGGGGGGCCAAGAGACCCAGTACTTC